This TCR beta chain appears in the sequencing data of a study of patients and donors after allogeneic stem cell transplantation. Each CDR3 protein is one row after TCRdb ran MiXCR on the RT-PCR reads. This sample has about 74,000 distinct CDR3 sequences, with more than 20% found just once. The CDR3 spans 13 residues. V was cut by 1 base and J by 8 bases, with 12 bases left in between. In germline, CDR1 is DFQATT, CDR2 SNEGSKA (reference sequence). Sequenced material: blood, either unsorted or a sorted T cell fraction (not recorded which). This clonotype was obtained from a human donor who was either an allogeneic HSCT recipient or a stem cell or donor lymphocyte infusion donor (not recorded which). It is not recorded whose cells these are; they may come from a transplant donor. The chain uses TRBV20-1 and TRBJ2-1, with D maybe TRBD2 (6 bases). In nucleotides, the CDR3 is TGCAGTGCTAGAGTCCCGACTAGGGATGAGCAGTTCTTC. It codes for CSARVPTRDEQFF.